Sequencing of this TCR beta chain was carried out in a study of breast tumors, draining lymph nodes, adjacent tissues. This clonotype appeared a single time. The antigen is undetermined. A much bigger clone sits one base away, suggesting this may be a read error. Study-level findings and limits: Luminal-like breast cancer showed significantly higher tumor–nontumor repertoire similarity than basal-like. Most tumor T cells seemingly derive from lymph node, then expand in tumor.

MiXCR, applied by TCRdb to the multiplex PCR reads, yields one record per CDR3 protein. The table shows about 200,000 distinct CDR3 sequences, with approximately 31% occurring only once. The lymph nodes were axillary draining lymph nodes from breast cancer patients. Germline CDR1 and CDR2: SGHAT and FQNNGV. The CDR3 has 15 residues. Sequencing used axillary lymph node tissue. The chain is built from TRBV11-2 and TRBJ2-2; 9 bases align to TRBD2. This receptor was obtained from a female donor with breast cancer. Some clones in this sample may be carry-over from other donors' samples. CDR3 residues: CTSKRGGGGTGELFF. The CDR3 DNA follows: TGTACCTCCAAGAGGGGCGGGGGGGGCACCGGGGAGCTGTTTTTT.